Presented here are 3 T cell receptor beta chains from one specimen sequenced in a study of long-term antiretroviral therapy in people with HIV. Version v3.0 of the immunoSEQ assay was performed at survey level. The data were produced by immunoSEQ multiplex PCR, yet TCRdb's version contains in-frame clones alone and is incomplete. The top ten hold 13% to 15% of the sample, which has about 19,000 clones, over 65% seen once. The specimen was unsorted PBMCs, collected 0.5 years before starting antiretroviral therapy. The receptors originated from a woman in her forties or fifties with HIV.

The rearrangement uses TRBV2 and TRBJ1-6, with a possible D match to TRBD1 (5 bases). This CDR3 region has 12 residues. CDR1 SNHLY and CDR2 FYNNEI come from the germline V gene. Trimming took 11 bases from V and 7 from J, leaving 12 bases between them. The DNA for the CDR3 is TGTGCCGGGGGGACGGGAAATTCACCCCTCCACTTT. Amino acids: CAGGTGNSPLHF.

The CDR3 spells CSALSSEKLFF. The CDR3 bases are TGCAGTGCCCTATCTTCGGAAAAACTGTTTTTT. This chain uses TRBV20-1 with TRBJ1-4; D unresolved. This CDR3 region has 11 residues. The germline V gene encodes CDR1 DFQATT and CDR2 SNEGSKA (reference sequence). V lost 6 bases and J lost 8, with 10 bases in between.

This chain connects TRBV19 to TRBJ2-7; D is perhaps TRBD1 (5 bases). This CDR3 spans 15 amino acids. With 5 bases removed from V and 0 bases from J, the gap between germline ends came to 14 bases. Per the germline V gene, CDR1 is LNHDA and CDR2 is SQIVND (reference sequence). The CDR3 DNA reads as TGTGCCAGTAGTGTTACAGGCTCTAGCTCCTACGAGCAGTACTTC. Protein: CASSVTGSSSYEQYF. The whole variable domain, filled in from reference TRBV19 and TRBJ2-7, reads DGGITQSPKYLFRKEGQNVTLSCEQNLNHDAMYWYRQDPGQGLRLIYYSQIVNDFQKGDIAEGYSVSREKKESFPLTVTSAQKNPTAFYLCASSVTGSSSYEQYFGPGTRLTVT.